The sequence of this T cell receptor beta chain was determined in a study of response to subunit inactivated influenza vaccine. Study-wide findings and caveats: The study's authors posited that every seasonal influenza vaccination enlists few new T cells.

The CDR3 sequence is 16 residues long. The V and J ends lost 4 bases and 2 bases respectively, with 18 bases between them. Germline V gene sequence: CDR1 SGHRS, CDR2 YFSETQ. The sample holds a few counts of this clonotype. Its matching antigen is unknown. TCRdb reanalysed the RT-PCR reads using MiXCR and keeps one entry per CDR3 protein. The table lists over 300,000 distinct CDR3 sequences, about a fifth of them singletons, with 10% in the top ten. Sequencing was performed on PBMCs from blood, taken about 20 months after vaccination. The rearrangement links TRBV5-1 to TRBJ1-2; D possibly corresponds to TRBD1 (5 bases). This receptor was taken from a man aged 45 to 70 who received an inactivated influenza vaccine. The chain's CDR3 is CASSPSTGRPNYGYTF. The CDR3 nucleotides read TGCGCCAGCAGCCCCTCAACGGGACGTCCAAACTATGGCTACACCTTC.